The rows below give T cell receptor beta chains drawn from one sample of a study of CD8 T cells in Susac syndrome. MiXCR, run by TCRdb on the immunoSEQ multiplex PCR reads, gives a single entry per CDR3 protein. The sample holds about 160,000 distinct CDR3 sequences; approximately 94% are singletons and the top ten take about 0.086%. Specimen: CD4+ T cells from PBMCs. All receptors come from a human donor with multiple sclerosis. Both conserved end residues are part of each CDR3. D genes are given only for firm matches. Some rows have no size entry. The others give once, few or many, or a class for an expanded clone.

j_call v_call d_call clone_size cdr3_nt cdr3_aa
TRBJ1-1 TRBV2 - - TGTGCCAGCAGTGGCGCGGGACAGAACACTGAAGCTTTCTTT CASSGAGQNTEAFF
TRBJ2-2 TRBV20-1 TRBD2 - TGCAGTGCTAGGACTAGCGGTAACACCGGGGAGCTGTTTTTT CSARTSGNTGELFF
TRBJ1-3 TRBV2 - - TGTGCCAGCAGTGCGGGGGTAGAAGCTGGAAACACCATATATTTT CASSAGVEAGNTIYF
TRBJ1-2 TRBV12-3/TRBV12-4 - - TGTGCCAGCACAACAGTCGGCGATGGCTACACCTTC CASTTVGDGYTF
TRBJ1-1 TRBV12-5 TRBD1 - TGTGCTAGTGGATCCAATACAGGGGGAACAGCTTTCTTT CASGSNTGGTAFF
TRBJ2-2 TRBV20-1 - - TGCAGTGCTTCCAACTGGGGGACCGGGGAGCTGTTTTTT CSASNWGTGELFF
TRBJ1-3 TRBV12-5 - - TGTGCTAGTGGTTTGGGATTGGGAAACACCATATATTTT CASGLGLGNTIYF
TRBJ2-6 TRBV5-4 - once TGTGCCAGCCCTGAACAGGCGGGCTCTGGGGCCAACGTCCTGACTTTC CASPEQAGSGANVLTF
TRBJ2-3 TRBV19 - - TGTGCCAGTAGTACCCCCCAGGGCCAAAGCGGCACAGATACGCAGTATTTT CASSTPQGQSGTDTQYF
TRBJ2-7 TRBV6-2/TRBV6-3 TRBD1 - TGTGCCAGCAGTCCCCCACAGGGGGCGCGGGAGCAGTACTTC CASSPPQGAREQYF
TRBJ2-7 TRBV12-3/TRBV12-4 - - TGTGCCAGCAGTTTAAAGGGCAGGACCGAGCAGTACTTC CASSLKGRTEQYF
TRBJ1-3 TRBV4-3 - - TGCGCCAGCAGCTTCCTGGGTTCCCAGAGCTCTGGAAACACCATATATTTT CASSFLGSQSSGNTIYF
TRBJ2-1 TRBV3-1 - - TGTGCCAGCAGCCAAAGTAACAATGAGCAGTTCTTC CASSQSNNEQFF
TRBJ1-1 TRBV10-3 TRBD1 - TGTGCCATCAGTACCTCACAGGGGCTTGAAGCTTTCTTT CAISTSQGLEAFF
TRBJ2-3 TRBV27 TRBD2 - TGTGCCAGCAGTTCGACAGCGGGAGGGCCGGATACGCAGTATTTT CASSSTAGGPDTQYF
TRBJ2-5 TRBV7-9 TRBD2 - TGTGCCAGCAGCTCAGGACTAGCGGGAGGACAAGAGACCCAGTACTTC CASSSGLAGGQETQYF
TRBJ1-3 TRBV20-1 TRBD1 - TGCAGTGCTAGAGCCTTCGCCGGGACAGGGGCTGGAAACACCATATATTTT CSARAFAGTGAGNTIYF
TRBJ1-2 TRBV6-5 - once TGTGCCAGCAGTTACTCGGACAGCTATGGCTACACCTTC CASSYSDSYGYTF
TRBJ1-4 TRBV29-1 - - TGCAGCGTTATTCGGGACTCTAATGAAAAACTGTTTTTT CSVIRDSNEKLFF
TRBJ2-5 TRBV2 - - TGTGCCAGCAGTGTACAGGGTGAGGAGACCCAGTACTTC CASSVQGEETQYF
TRBJ1-5 TRBV7-9 - - TGTGCCAGCAGCTTAGCGTCGGGGCAGGAATATAGCAATCAGCCCCAGCATTTT CASSLASGQEYSNQPQHF
TRBJ2-5 TRBV20-1 TRBD2 - TGCAGTGCGATCGGACTAGCGGGAGTGGAGACCCAGTACTTC CSAIGLAGVETQYF
TRBJ2-3 TRBV12-3/TRBV12-4 - - TGTGCCAGCCGGACACTTAGCACAGATACGCAGTATTTT CASRTLSTDTQYF
TRBJ1-4 TRBV12-3/TRBV12-4 TRBD1 - TGTGCCAGCAGACGGGGACAGGGGCAAGAGAATGAAAAACTGTTTTTT CASRRGQGQENEKLFF
TRBJ2-1 TRBV2 - - TGTGCCAGCAGCCGGGAGCTTCAACCCAATGAGCAGTTCTTC CASSRELQPNEQFF